This TCR beta chain was sequenced for a study of OX40 agonist ivuxolimab in advanced cancers. CDR3 size: 15 residues. V lost 1 base and J lost 3; bases outside the gene matches: 6. Germline V gene data show CDR1 as SNHLY and CDR2 as FYNNEI. The data were produced by immunoSEQ multiplex PCR, yet TCRdb's version contains in-frame clones alone and is incomplete. This sample yields approximately 70,000 clones, of which 86% are seen a single time; 8% to 10% belongs to the top ten. The V gene is TRBV2, the J gene TRBJ2-7; 7 bases align to TRBD2. The source is an adult with an advanced solid tumor such as melanoma, head and neck, liver or kidney cancer. The specimen was CD4+ or CD8+ T cells sorted from blood, collected in a trial of the OX40 agonist ivuxolimab. The CDR3 spells CASSEVRLAVYEQYF. The CDR3 DNA is TGTGCCAGCAGTGAAGTAAGACTAGCTGTCTACGAGCAGTACTTC.